The 12 T cell receptor beta chains below all came from one sample that was sequenced in a study of blood T cell repertoires in COVID-19. The repertoire was sequenced with immunoSEQ multiplex PCR; TCRdb's copy has only in-frame clones and lacks some. This table has 20,000 or so clones, about four fifths appearing once. The specimen sequenced was peripheral blood. These receptors were obtained from a human donor in a cohort sampled during active COVID-19.

The gene calls are TRBV10-1 and TRBJ2-7; 9 nucleotides line up with TRBD2. CDR1 and CDR2 (germline): WNHNN, SYGVQD (reference sequence). The CDR3 runs to 14 residues. J lost 4 bases, V lost 7 bases, and 8 bases had no gene match. The CDR3, as DNA: TGCGCCAGCATCCGCCTAGCGGGAAGGTACGAGCAGTACTTC. Translated, it gives CASIRLAGRYEQYF.

This clone occurred a few times. This CDR3 is CASSLLRGSNQPQHF. The CDR3 region has the DNA TGTGCCAGCAGCCTTCTCAGGGGAAGCAATCAGCCCCAGCATTTT. This rearrangement joins TRBV5-8 to TRBJ1-5; maybe TRBD1 (6 bases). Germline V gives CDR1 SGHTS, CDR2 YDEGEE. V dropped 4 bases and J dropped 1 base, with 12 bases sitting between them. This CDR3 contains 15 residues.

The chain recombines TRBV30 with TRBJ1-4, with TRBD1 matching over 8 bases. The trim removed 3 bases at V and 8 bases at J, leaving 11 bases unmatched. Germline CDR1 GTSNPN, CDR2 SVGIG (reference sequence). The CDR3 extends over 15 amino acids. CDR3 in DNA: TGTGCCTGGAGCGAAGTCAGGGGGCCAAGGGAAAAACTGTTTTTT. Translated: CAWSEVRGPREKLFF.

The gene calls are TRBV7-2 and TRBJ1-4; D is uncertain. This CDR3 is 14 amino acids long. The V gene's germline CDR1 is SGHTA and CDR2 FQGNSA. V lost 1 base, J lost 7 bases, and 10 bases lay in between. The CDR3 reads CASSLGGYREKLFF. DNA for the CDR3: TGTGCCAGCAGCTTAGGCGGGTATCGTGAAAAACTGTTTTTT.

V and J are TRBV27 and TRBJ2-1; maybe TRBD1 (5 bases). Trimming removed 0 bases at V and 8 bases at J, with 14 bases between. Germline CDR1 reads MNHEY; CDR2 reads SMNVEV (reference sequence). The CDR3 consists of 15 residues. The CDR3 bases are TGTGCCAGCAGTTTATCCCGGGTTGGGGCATATGAGCAGTTCTTC. Protein: CASSLSRVGAYEQFF.

A few counts support this clone. The gene calls are TRBV7-3 and TRBJ1-6; 10 nucleotides line up with TRBD1. This CDR3 contains 16 residues. Trimming took 5 bases from V and 9 from J; bases not matched to a gene: 10. The germline gives CDR1 SGHTA, CDR2 FQGTGA. CDR3 nucleotide sequence: TGTGCCAGCAGCCCGAGGACAGGGGGAATGGGTTCACCCCTCCACTTT. Translating it yields CASSPRTGGMGSPLHF.

The chain recombines TRBV5-4 with TRBJ2-3; TRBD2 matches at 13 bases. This CDR3 is 17 amino acids long. J lost 1 base, V lost 5 bases, and 7 bases had no gene match. Germline CDR1 SGHNT, CDR2 YYREEE (reference sequence). The CDR3 loop reads CASSRRLAGGGTDTQYF. The CDR3 nucleotides read TGTGCCAGCAGTCGCCGACTAGCGGGAGGAGGCACAGATACGCAGTATTTT.

This clone was seen a single time. The chain recombines TRBV18 with TRBJ2-3; 11 bases align to TRBD1. Germline V gives CDR1 KGHSH, CDR2 LQKENI. The junction had 11 bases not matched to a gene; V was cut back by 0 bases and J by 6 bases. The CDR3 runs to 18 residues. For the CDR3, the DNA is TGTGCCAGCTCACCACCCCTAGGACAGGGGGCAAGATGGGATACGCAGTATTTT. The encoded protein is CASSPPLGQGARWDTQYF.

This chain links TRBV5-4 with TRBJ2-3, with 9 bases aligning to TRBD2. V trimming: 2 bases; J trimming: 0 bases; junction bases outside the gene matches: 10. CDR3 size: 18 residues. Germline V gene lookup returns CDR1 SGHNT and CDR2 YYREEE (reference sequence). The CDR3 DNA reads TGTGCCAGCAGCTTCTCGAGGGCTAGCGGGACCAGCACAGATACGCAGTATTTT. Translation gives CASSFSRASGTSTDTQYF.

The chain links TRBV6-5 to TRBJ2-2, with 8 bases lining up with TRBD1. With 7 bases clipped from V and 5 bases from J, the junction kept 9 bases outside the gene matches. Per the germline V gene, CDR1 is MNHEY and CDR2 is SVGAGI. CDR3 size: 15 residues. Here the CDR3 DNA reads TGTGCCAGCACCGGGACAGGTCCTCGAACCGGGGAGCTGTTTTTT. It codes for CASTGTGPRTGELFF.

The count of this clone is one. This may stem from a read error, because a much larger clone lies one nucleotide away. The same CDR3 can be traced to other DNA sequences in this sample. This chain uses TRBV28 with TRBJ2-7; 7 bases are shared with TRBD2. V shed 1 base, J shed 4 bases, and the junction held 7 bases outside the gene matches. CDR1 and CDR2 (germline): MDHEN, SYDVKM. The CDR3 spans 15 residues. The CDR3 sequence: CASSLSSGTPYEQYF. CDR3 sequence (DNA): TGTGCCAGCAGTTTATCTAGCGGCACCCCTTACGAGCAGTACTTC.

This clone has just a few counts. The chain carries TRBV6-4 and TRBJ2-1, with D possibly matching TRBD2 (6 bases). The CDR3 has 14 amino acids. Per the germline V gene, CDR1 is MRHNA and CDR2 is SNTAGT. Trimming cost V 2 bases and J 5 bases, with 10 bases left between them. The CDR3 DNA sequence: TGTGCCAGCAGTGACGGCCTAGCGCACAATGAGCAGTTCTTC. Translation: CASSDGLAHNEQFF.